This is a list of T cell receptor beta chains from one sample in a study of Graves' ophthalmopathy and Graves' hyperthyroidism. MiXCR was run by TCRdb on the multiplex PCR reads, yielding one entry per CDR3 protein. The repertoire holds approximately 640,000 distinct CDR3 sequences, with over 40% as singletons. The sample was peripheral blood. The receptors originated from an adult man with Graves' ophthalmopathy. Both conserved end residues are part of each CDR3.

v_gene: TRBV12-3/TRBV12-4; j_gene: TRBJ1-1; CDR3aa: CASSPGTGVTEAFF
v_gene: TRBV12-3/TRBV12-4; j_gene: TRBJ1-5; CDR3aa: CASSPGGAGNQPQHF
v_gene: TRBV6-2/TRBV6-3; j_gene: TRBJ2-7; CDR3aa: CASNPFYEQYF
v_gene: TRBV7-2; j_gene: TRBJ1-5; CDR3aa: CASSHPGVRNQPQHF
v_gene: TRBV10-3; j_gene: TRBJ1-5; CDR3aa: CASSLGMQGGNQPQHF
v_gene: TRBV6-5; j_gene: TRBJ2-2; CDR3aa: CASRGRAGELFF
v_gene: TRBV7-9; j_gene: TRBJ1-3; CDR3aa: CASRKYMTGNTIYF
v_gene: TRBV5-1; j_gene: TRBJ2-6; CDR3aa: CASSLGTGGNGANVLTF
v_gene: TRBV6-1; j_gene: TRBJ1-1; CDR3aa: CASSPGSDATEAFF
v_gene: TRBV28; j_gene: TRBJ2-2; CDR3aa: CASSSPSSGELFF
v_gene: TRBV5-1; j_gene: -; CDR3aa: CASSLKGIDGYTF
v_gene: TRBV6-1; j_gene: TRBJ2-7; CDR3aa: CASSEAGLAASYEQYF
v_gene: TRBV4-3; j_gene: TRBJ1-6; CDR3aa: CASSQDMGANYNSPLHF
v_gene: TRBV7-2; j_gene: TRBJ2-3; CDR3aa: CASSSRTKGDTQYF
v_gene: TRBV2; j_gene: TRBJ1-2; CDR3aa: CASSVRGGDYGYTF
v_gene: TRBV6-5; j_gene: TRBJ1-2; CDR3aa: CASSPLGTAYGYTF
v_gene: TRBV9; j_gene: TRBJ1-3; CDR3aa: CASSPGTRDLSGNTIYF
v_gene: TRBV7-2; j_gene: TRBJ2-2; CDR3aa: CASSQAAVPTGELFF
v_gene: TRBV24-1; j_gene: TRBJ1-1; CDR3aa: CATSNKPEAFF
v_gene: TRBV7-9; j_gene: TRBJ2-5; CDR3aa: CASGLGGIQETQYF
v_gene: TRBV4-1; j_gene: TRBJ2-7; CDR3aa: CASSQGQGDFYEQYF
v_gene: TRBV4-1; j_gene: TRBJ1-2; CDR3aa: CASSQDAMGGYTF
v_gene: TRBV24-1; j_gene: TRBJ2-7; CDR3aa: CASPGTEPYEQYF
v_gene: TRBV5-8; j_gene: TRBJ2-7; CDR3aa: CASSLNPFGTELTYEQYF
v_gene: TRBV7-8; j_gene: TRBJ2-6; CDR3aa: CASSLVDLARANVLTF
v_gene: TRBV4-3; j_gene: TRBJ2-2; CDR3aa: CASRISDRGHGELFF
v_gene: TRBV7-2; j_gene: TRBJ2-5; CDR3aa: CASRGSGGASIETQYF
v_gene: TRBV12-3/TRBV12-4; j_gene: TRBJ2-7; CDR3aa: CASSPRTTTYEQYF
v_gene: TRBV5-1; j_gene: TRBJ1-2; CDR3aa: CASSPGPGVHGYTF
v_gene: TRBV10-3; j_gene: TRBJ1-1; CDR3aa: CAISQGSQRASF
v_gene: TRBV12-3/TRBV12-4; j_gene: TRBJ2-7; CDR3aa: CASSFGTGREQYF
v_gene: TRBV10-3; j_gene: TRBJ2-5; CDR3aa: CATAGTGSWETQYF
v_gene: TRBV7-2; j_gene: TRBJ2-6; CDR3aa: CASSLRGQGTGANVLTF
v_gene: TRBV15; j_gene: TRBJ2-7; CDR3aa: CATRGQGNYEQYF
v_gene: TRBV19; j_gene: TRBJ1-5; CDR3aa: CASNKDLDTTVGNQPQHF
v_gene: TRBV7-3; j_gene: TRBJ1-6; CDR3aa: CASSTGAGSPLHF
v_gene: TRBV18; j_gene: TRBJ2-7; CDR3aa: CASSHRDRFYEQYF
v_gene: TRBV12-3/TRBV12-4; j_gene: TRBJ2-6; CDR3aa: CASDRDSGANVLTF
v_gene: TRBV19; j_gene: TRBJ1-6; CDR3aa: CASSPRGSSPLHF
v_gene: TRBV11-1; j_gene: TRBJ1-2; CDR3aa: CASSLVQAGRGGYTF
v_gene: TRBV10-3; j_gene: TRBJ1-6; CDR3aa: CAMTGTNSPLHF
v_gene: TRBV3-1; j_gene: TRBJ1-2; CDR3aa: CASSQEHSSNYGYTF